The 11 T cell receptor beta chains below were found in one sample sequenced in a study of OX40 agonist ivuxolimab in advanced cancers. Sequenced by immunoSEQ multiplex PCR; TCRdb stores in-frame clones only, minus some. The table has about 65,000 clones, around 86% seen once. Source: CD4+ or CD8+ T cells sorted from blood, taken in a trial of the OX40 agonist ivuxolimab. The receptors were sampled from an adult with an advanced solid tumor such as melanoma, head and neck, liver or kidney cancer.

The genes are TRBV5-8 and TRBJ2-3; D is unresolved. The ends were cut back, 0 bases at V and 2 bases at J, with 13 bases in the middle. Germline CDR1 and CDR2: SGHTS and YDEGEE. CDR3 length: 16 amino acids. Written as DNA, the CDR3 is TGTGCCAGCAGCTTGGAGGGCGGTGGGGACACAGATACGCAGTATTTT. Encoded protein: CASSLEGGGDTDTQYF.

V gene TRBV6-4 combines with J gene TRBJ2-7, with 7 positions matching TRBD1. Germline trimming cut 4 bases from V and 5 bases from J; bases unmatched to any gene: 14. The V gene's germline CDR1 is MRHNA and CDR2 SNTAGT. This CDR3 region has 16 residues. This CDR3 is CASSALPGQIVHEQYF. In nucleotides, the CDR3 is TGTGCCAGCAGTGCCCTCCCGGGACAGATCGTCCACGAGCAGTACTTC.

This clone showed up just once. The chain recombines TRBV25-1 with TRBJ1-1, with a weak D call TRBD1 (5 bases). Germline V gene sequence: CDR1 MGHDK, CDR2 SYGVNS. This CDR3 is built from 15 residues. Trimming removed 3 bases at V and 4 bases at J, with 15 bases between. The chain's CDR3 is CASSEPSSGTTEAFF. DNA of the CDR3: TGTGCCAGCAGTGAGCCATCCTCAGGGACCACTGAAGCTTTCTTT.

This chain uses TRBV19 with TRBJ1-5; weak D call: TRBD1 (6 bases). Germline CDR1 and CDR2: LNHDA and SQIVND (reference sequence). The CDR3 sequence is 15 residues long. V was shortened by 5 bases and J by 5 bases, with 16 bases between the two germline ends. In DNA, the CDR3 is TGTGCCAGTAGTCCCCGACAAGGGGGATATCAGCCCCAGCATTTT. It encodes CASSPRQGGYQPQHF.

The chain carries TRBV10-3 and TRBJ2-2; the D gene is possibly TRBD2 (6 bases). Germline CDR1 ENHRY, CDR2 SYGVKD. The CDR3 loop spans 14 amino acids. Trimming removed 2 bases from V and 6 bases from J, with 10 bases in between. The CDR3 is CAISERLVSGELFF. CDR3 nucleotide sequence: TGTGCCATCAGTGAGAGACTAGTTTCCGGGGAGCTGTTTTTT.

The rearrangement uses TRBV18 and TRBJ2-1; the match to TRBD2 covers 10 bases. J lost 0 bases, V lost 3 bases, and 14 bases had no gene match. In germline, CDR1 is KGHSH, CDR2 LQKENI. CDR3 size: 20 residues. CDR3 residues: CASSPLWVAGGRSSYNEQFF. CDR3 DNA: TGTGCCAGCTCACCCCTGTGGGTAGCGGGGGGACGGAGCTCCTACAATGAGCAGTTCTTC. The full variable domain, in which reference TRBV18 and TRBJ2-1 provide the parts outside the CDR3, is NAGVMQNPRHLVRRRGQEARLRCSPMKGHSHVYWYRQLPEEGLKFMVYLQKENIIDESGMPKERFSAEFPKEGPSILRIQQVVRGDSAAYFCASSPLWVAGGRSSYNEQFFGPGTRLTVL.

V usage is TRBV28 and J usage is TRBJ1-1; D gene unclear. This CDR3 comprises 13 residues. The V end was cut by 7 bases, the J end by 2 bases, with 11 bases between. Germline CDR1 MDHEN, CDR2 SYDVKM. The CDR3 bases are TGTGCCAGCAAGGTGCAGTCTAACACTGAAGCTTTCTTT. Amino acids: CASKVQSNTEAFF.

The chain is built from TRBV19 and TRBJ2-3, with 8 bases identical to TRBD1. The V gene's germline CDR1 is LNHDA and CDR2 SQIVND (reference sequence). CDR3 size: 16 residues. V gave up 5 bases and J gave up 0 bases; unmatched junction bases: 7. The CDR3 DNA follows: TGTGCCAGTAGTCCTCAGGGGGCGCCTAGCACAGATACGCAGTATTTT. As protein: CASSPQGAPSTDTQYF.

The V gene is TRBV6-5, the J gene TRBJ2-7; 7 bases fit TRBD2. V lost 4 bases to trimming and J lost 5 bases; unmatched junction nucleotides: 5. CDR1 and CDR2 from the germline V gene are MNHEY and SVGAGI. The CDR3 length is 13 residues. The CDR3 region is CASSFLGGDEQYF. DNA of the CDR3: TGTGCCAGCAGTTTCCTGGGAGGGGACGAGCAGTACTTC.

The V call is TRBV7-2, the J call TRBJ2-7; 11 bases agree with TRBD2. CDR1 and CDR2 (germline): SGHTA, FQGNSA. The CDR3 length is 15 residues. V lost 1 base and J lost 5; bases outside the gene matches: 4. The CDR3 region has the DNA TGTGCCAGCAGCTTAGTAGCGGGGGGGAACAACGAGCAGTACTTC. Its protein is CASSLVAGGNNEQYF.

This sequence joins TRBV10-3 and TRBJ1-5, with TRBD1 matching over 7 bases. The germline V gene has CDR1 ENHRY and CDR2 SYGVKD. The V segment lost 2 bases and the J segment 3 bases; nucleotides outside the gene matches: 7. The CDR3 extends over 16 amino acids. The CDR3 here is CAISEKRQGNNQPQHF. In nucleotides, the CDR3 is TGTGCCATCAGTGAGAAACGACAGGGTAACAATCAGCCCCAGCATTTT.